This paragraph reports one T cell receptor (beta chain). These data belong to a study of blood T cell repertoires in COVID-19. Overall study: Researchers got acute and convalescent COVID-19 samples from the United States, Italy and Spain. PBMCs, B-cell-depleted T cells, or T cells provided the cDNA or gDNA that made up the material.

Trimming took off 8 bases at V and 5 bases at J, with 18 bases between the two ends. CDR1 and CDR2 from the germline V gene are DFQATT and SNEGSKA (reference sequence). The CDR3 is 13 amino acids. Authors' analysis steps: Nucleated cell counts were estimated from reference gene primer amplification. Profiling relied on immunoSEQ multiplex PCR, and the TCRdb table lists in-frame clones only, not all of them. That table gives V, J and clone size, and the DNA gave D and trimming. The table includes about 290,000 clones, around four fifths detected once. The sequencing sample was made of peripheral blood. The origin of this receptor is a woman aged 45 to 65 with active or convalescent COVID-19. The chain links TRBV20-1 to TRBJ1-1; D is undetermined. In nucleotides, the CDR3 is TGCAGTCCCAGTGTAGGTAGGAGTACTGAAGCTTTCTTT. This codes for CSPSVGRSTEAFF.